The following is a T cell receptor (beta chain) sequence with its context. Other DNA sequences in this sample translate to the same CDR3. This sample was taken from a study of CD8+ T cells in alopecia areata. Study-level background: Oral tofacitinib (5 to 10 mg twice daily) was administered to treated patients.

It was cDNA, reverse transcribed from extracted RNA, that served as the sequencing template. Assay used: immunoSEQ multiplex PCR; TCRdb lists only in-frame clones, some missing. The sample has over 100,000 clones, approximately 49% seen once. This TCR derives from a human donor with alopecia areata. Sequences were derived from CD8+ T cells sorted from blood, sampled at week 0.

The DNA for the CDR3 is TGTGCCAGCAGCTTGGGTGACAACCAAGAGACCCAGTACTTC. Translating gives CASSLGDNQETQYF. V gene TRBV5-6 combines with J gene TRBJ2-5, with D unclear. Per germline, CDR1 SGHDT and CDR2 YYEEEE. V was cut by 0 bases and J by 0 bases, with 6 bases left in between. The CDR3 consists of 14 residues.